This T cell receptor (beta chain) came from a study of response to subunit inactivated influenza vaccine. From germline, CDR1 is SGHRS and CDR2 YFSETQ. V gave up 3 bases and J gave up 4 bases, with 13 bases separating them. This CDR3 has 15 residues. This clonotype was seen more than once but under ten times. TCRdb re-analysed the RT-PCR reads in MiXCR, keeping a single row per CDR3 protein. The profile shows hundreds of thousands of distinct CDR3 sequences, around 11% of them singletons. Separately, the same data were catalogued under a study of T cells expressing NK-cell markers. This second report adds: TCR beta cDNA was generated via 5'RACE template switching incorporating UMIs.

The source of this sequence is a man aged 45 to 65 who received an inactivated influenza vaccine. V is TRBV5-1 and J is TRBJ2-2, with a possible D match to TRBD1 (7 bases). The sample in question was PBMCs from blood, obtained on the day of vaccination. CDR3 nucleotides: TGCGCCAGCAGCTGGAGGGGGACAGTCACCGGGGAGCTGTTTTTT. As protein: CASSWRGTVTGELFF.